Below, one TCR beta chain is given with its context. CDR3 length: 15 amino acids. In germline, CDR1 is SGHDN, CDR2 FVKESK. Between the trimmed V and J ends, which lost 1 base and 0 bases, there was a span of 7 bases. Samples underwent the assay at deep level. For every subset, genomic DNA was evenly distributed across several immunoSEQ plates. Sequencing was performed with immunoSEQ multiplex PCR; in TCRdb, only in-frame clones are kept and a portion is missing. This table has under 850,000 clones, 92% appearing once. These data come from a study of shared clonotypes between healthy human individuals. CD8 cells regarded as naive lacked CD45RO, were positively chosen for CCR7, and omitted terminally differentiated effector memory CD45RA+ cells.

The V call is TRBV14, the J call TRBJ1-3; D unresolved. The sequence was obtained from a man aged 25-45 years in good health. Specimen: naive CD8+ T cells sorted from blood. CDR3 loop: CASSQVGVSGNTIYF. Here the CDR3 DNA reads TGTGCCAGCAGCCAAGTAGGAGTCTCTGGAAACACCATATATTTT.